Listed here are 23 T cell receptor beta chains from one sample, sequenced in a study of T cells in Graves' hyperthyroidism and ophthalmopathy (dated by TCRdb to between 2017 and 2020). Libraries were built with multiplex PCR. The reads were generated on an Illumina HiSeq 2000. The TCR beta CDR3 regions were amplified from the RNA transcripts. The first round of RT-PCR for the TCR CDR3 was performed with the HTBI primer set and the Qiagen OneStep RT-PCR kit. TCRdb's own reprocessing of the public reads used fastp at Q25 and MiXCR and kept productive beta chains. When rows share a CDR3 protein, they turn into one entry using the most common DNA and genes. Across this sample there are roughly 420,000 distinct CDR3 sequences, with approximately 14% seen only once. The ten largest clones represent 13% to 15% of the sample. The material sequenced was blood. All receptors derive from a woman between 18 and 29 years old with Graves' hyperthyroidism.

The chain joins TRBV7-3 to TRBJ2-1, with 11 bases that match TRBD2. V was pared by 3 bases and J by 9 bases, with 7 bases of the junction left unmatched. The CDR3 contains 15 residues. The germline gives CDR1 SGHTA, CDR2 FQGTGA. The CDR3 loop reads CASSFGSGRASEQFF. The DNA for the CDR3 is TGTGCCAGCAGCTTTGGTAGCGGGAGGGCAAGTGAGCAGTTCTTC.

The V call is TRBV11-2, the J call TRBJ2-5; tentative D call: TRBD2 (7 bases). The ends were cut back, 5 bases at V and 4 bases at J, with 14 bases in the middle. Per germline, CDR1 SGHAT and CDR2 FQNNGV. This CDR3 has 14 residues. CDR3 nucleotides: TGTGCCAGCAGCCGGGGGGCAGGGGTAGAGACCCAGTACTTC. This encodes CASSRGAGVETQYF. Variable domain in full (rest from reference TRBV11-2 and TRBJ2-5): EAGVAQSPRYKIIEKRQSVAFWCNPISGHATLYWYQQILGQGPKLLIQFQNNGVVDDSQLPKDRFSAERLKGVDSTLKIQPAKLEDSAVYLCASSRGAGVETQYFGPGTRLLVL.

This clonotype appeared many times. V usage is TRBV3-1 and J usage is TRBJ1-2; 9 nucleotides match TRBD1. The CDR3 has 15 residues. CDR1 and CDR2 from the germline V gene are LGHDT and YNNKEL (reference sequence). With 2 bases clipped from V and 4 bases from J, the junction kept 5 bases outside the gene matches. The CDR3 DNA reads as TGTGCCAGCAGCCAATCCACGACAGGGGGCTATGGCTACACCTTC. This translates into CASSQSTTGGYGYTF.

This clonotype was found a few times. The rearrangement joins TRBV4-1 to TRBJ2-5; D unresolved. Germline V gives CDR1 MGHRA, CDR2 YSYEKL. V lost 0 bases to trimming and J lost 3 bases, with 8 bases between them. This CDR3 is 14 amino acids long. DNA of the CDR3: TGCGCCAGCAGCCAAGAATCCATTAAAGAGACCCAGTACTTC. Translated, it gives CASSQESIKETQYF.

The chain has TRBV10-2 and TRBJ1-2, with 7 bases lining up with TRBD1. This CDR3 has 13 amino acids. Germline V CDR1 and CDR2: WSHSY, SAAADI. Trimming at V came to 7 bases and at J to 6 bases, leaving 8 bases not matched to a gene. DNA of the CDR3: TGCGCCAGCACGGTGGAAGGGGGCAATGGCTACACCTTC. Translation: CASTVEGGNGYTF.

This clonotype showed up just a few times. The limits of the CDR3 on the DNA are not certain, so only TCRdb's listed CDR3 is given. This chain links TRBV4-1 with TRBJ2-2; TRBD1 reflects the table's D call only, with no check against the DNA. Inclusive of both ends, the CDR3 amounts to 15 amino acids. Germline CDR1 is MGHRA and CDR2 is YSYEKL. CDR3 sequence reads: CASSQVFGAGGELFF.

This clonotype turned up a few times. The CDR3 loop reads CACGGAGANVLTF. The CDR3 DNA reads as TGTGCCTGCGGGGGGGCAGGGGCCAACGTCCTGACTTTC. The chain employs TRBV12-3 or TRBV12-4 and TRBJ2-6, with 9 bases identical to TRBD2. The CDR3 has 13 amino acids. V trimming: 11 bases; J trimming: 4 bases; junction bases outside the gene matches: 3.

This clonotype was picked up many times. This chain joins TRBV9 and TRBJ2-2; TRBD2 aligns across 8 bases. From germline, CDR1 is SGDLS and CDR2 YYNGEE. CDR3 length equals 17 residues. J lost 2 bases, V lost 4 bases, and 10 bases had no gene match. CDR3 bases: TGTGCCAGCAGCTTACAAGCGGGGGATAGTAACACCGGGGAGCTGTTTTTT. Protein sequence: CASSLQAGDSNTGELFF.

This clonotype was recorded many times. V and J are TRBV5-1 and TRBJ2-1, with 8 bases aligning to TRBD2. V dropped 4 bases and J dropped 2; count of bases not matched to a gene: 8. The CDR3 sequence is 16 residues long. The germline gives CDR1 SGHRS, CDR2 YFSETQ. CDR3 loop: CASSVTGTSTYNEQFF. Here the CDR3 DNA reads TGCGCCAGCAGCGTAACCGGGACTAGTACCTACAATGAGCAGTTCTTC.

This chain links TRBV6-5 with TRBJ2-1, with D possibly TRBD1 on 6 matching bases. CDR3 length: 14 amino acids. V was pared by 3 bases and J by 8 bases, with 14 bases between. Germline V gene lookup returns CDR1 MNHEY and CDR2 SVGAGI. CDR3 in amino acids: CASSYINRADEQFF. The DNA for the CDR3 is TGTGCCAGCAGTTATATTAACAGGGCGGATGAGCAGTTCTTC.

This clonotype was counted a few times. The chain carries TRBV28 and TRBJ1-2; the match to TRBD1 covers 11 bases. The CDR3 is made up of 16 amino acids. Trimming took 5 bases from V and 3 from J; bases not matched to a gene: 8. Looked up from germline, CDR1 is MDHEN and CDR2 is SYDVKM. The chain's CDR3 is CASSPDRGRLDYGYTF. Here the CDR3 DNA reads TGTGCCAGCAGTCCGGACAGGGGGCGATTGGACTATGGCTACACCTTC.

In this sample, this clonotype turned up many times. The chain is built from TRBV7-3 and TRBJ2-5; D remains unclear. V was pared by 1 base and J by 3 bases, with 6 bases between. Per germline, CDR1 SGHTA and CDR2 FQGTGA. This CDR3 comprises 13 residues. The CDR3 loop reads CASSLNGEETQYF. The CDR3 nucleotides read TGTGCCAGCAGCTTAAACGGAGAAGAGACCCAGTACTTC.

This clonotype was seen ten or more times. J is TRBJ1-1 and V is TRBV28; D remains unclear. V gave up 6 bases and J gave up 11 bases, with 13 bases separating them. This CDR3 has 11 residues. CDR1 and CDR2 from the germline V gene are MDHEN and SYDVKM. Here the CDR3 reads CASRSAYEAFF. In DNA, the CDR3 is TGTGCCAGCAGATCCGCATACGAGGCTTTCTTT.

At least ten counts were recorded for this clonotype. The rearrangement uses TRBV28 and TRBJ1-2; 8 nucleotides match TRBD1. The junction had 6 bases not matched to a gene; V was cut back by 1 base and J by 8 bases. The CDR3 spans 14 residues. The germline V gene has CDR1 MDHEN and CDR2 SYDVKM. This CDR3 is CASSLSGGVEGYTF. The CDR3 nucleotides are TGTGCCAGCAGTTTATCAGGGGGCGTTGAAGGCTACACCTTC.

This clonotype came up many times. The gene calls are TRBV2 and TRBJ2-7; a weak D match, TRBD1 (5 bases). The germline V gene has CDR1 SNHLY and CDR2 FYNNEI. The germline V and J ends were trimmed by 3 bases and 4 bases, with 13 bases remaining between them. CDR3 size: 14 residues. The CDR3 region has the DNA TGTGCCAGCAGTGATGGCGTCCAGGGTTACGAGCAGTACTTC. Translated: CASSDGVQGYEQYF.

This chain links TRBV29-1 with TRBJ2-7; TRBD2 is a possible D gene (5 bases). This CDR3 is built from 13 residues. V was shortened by 7 bases and J by 6 bases, with 19 bases between the two germline ends. Germline V gives CDR1 SQVTM, CDR2 ANQGSEA. The CDR3 DNA follows: TGCAGCGCCGCGGACTCACTCTGGGGCGAGCAGTACTTC. Translated: CSAADSLWGEQYF.

The chain carries TRBV6-2 or TRBV6-3 and TRBJ2-2; D is unclear. The CDR3 runs to 15 residues. CDR1 is MNHEY and CDR2 is SVGEGT in the germline V gene. The V end lost 6 bases, the J end lost 4 bases, and 15 bases lay between the germline ends. The CDR3 sequence is CASRDPIGLTGELFF. The CDR3 bases are TGTGCCAGCAGAGACCCGATAGGGCTCACCGGGGAGCTGTTTTTT.

This clonotype was seen repeatedly, ten times or more. The chain combines TRBV7-2 with TRBJ1-5; D call uncertain. Germline values: CDR1 SGHTA, CDR2 FQGNSA. V was clipped by 4 bases and J by 5 bases, with 9 bases between them. The CDR3 is 13 residues long. CDR3 bases: TGTGCCAGCAGCTCCCGTAAAGATCAGCCCCAGCATTTT. Protein product: CASSSRKDQPQHF.

This clonotype appeared many times. The chain links TRBV6-1 to TRBJ2-7, with TRBD2 as a possible D gene (5 bases). This CDR3 comprises 17 residues. Looked up from germline, CDR1 is MNHNS and CDR2 is SASEGT. Trimming took 6 bases from V and 6 from J, leaving 27 bases between them. CDR3 DNA: TGTGCCAGCAGCGGAGGACTGGCCAGCTTTAACTTGGGCGAGCAGTACTTC. It yields the protein CASSGGLASFNLGEQYF.

This clonotype was observed many times. The chain employs TRBV28 and TRBJ2-7; unclear D gene. This CDR3 comprises 14 residues. Germline-derived CDR1 and CDR2 are MDHEN and SYDVKM. V dropped 3 bases and J dropped 3 bases, with 12 bases sitting between them. Written as DNA, the CDR3 is TGTGCCAGCAGTTTGGGTAGGGCCTACTACGAGCAGTACTTC. The encoded protein is CASSLGRAYYEQYF.

The table lists this clonotype with many counts. The chain couples TRBV20-1 to TRBJ2-6; D might be TRBD1 (6 bases). Trimming cost V 6 bases and J 12 bases, with 21 bases left between them. The CDR3 is 14 amino acids. Germline V lookup: CDR1 DFQATT, CDR2 SNEGSKA (reference sequence). This CDR3 reads CSARPWAGEGVLTF. The CDR3 coding sequence is TGCAGTGCCCGCCCTTGGGCAGGGGAAGGCGTCCTGACTTTC.

For this clonotype: A clone one base away is much larger, so this may be a read error. As the CDR3 is not closed by the conserved phenylalanine or tryptophan, this likely results from a read error. V and J are TRBV6-1 and TRBJ1-2; D gene uncertain. This CDR3 is built from 14 residues. V shed 0 bases and J shed 9 bases, with 14 bases lying between them. Germline CDR1 MNHNS, CDR2 SASEGT. This CDR3 is CASSEAGTRRSYTL. CDR3 coding DNA: TGTGCCAGCAGTGAAGCGGGCACGCGGAGGAGCTACACCCTC.

This clonotype was seen ten or more times. The rearrangement links TRBV3-1 to TRBJ1-1; no reliable D call. The germline V gene has CDR1 LGHDT and CDR2 YNNKEL (reference sequence). V was cut by 1 base and J by 5 bases, with 11 bases left in between. The CDR3 totals 14 residues. The chain's CDR3 is CASSQGLFGTEAFF. CDR3 DNA: TGTGCCAGCAGCCAAGGGCTTTTTGGGACTGAAGCTTTCTTT.